This T cell receptor beta chain was captured in a study of cytomegalovirus exposure and HLA in healthy donors. Amplification used 60 Vbeta primers and 13 Jbeta primers. Using immunoSEQ multiplex PCR, the repertoire was profiled, and TCRdb retains in-frame clones only, with some absent. The data contain roughly 110,000 clones, about four fifths of them seen just once; the ten biggest clones take up roughly 2.6%. Study-wide results and caveats: In a later analysis, an Asian-associated ancestry cluster reportedly showed fewer N-insertions than the roughly 700-donor mean. In an earlier analysis, productive rearrangement rates for most beta V segments clustered near 87% or 30%. Later analysis suggested links between common viral pathogens and several top significant clusters. A later analysis linked a missense variant in DCLRE1C to the trimming of TCR beta V and J genes.

This clone showed up just once. The antigen is undetermined. CDR3 length: 16 amino acids. Germline V gives CDR1 MDHEN, CDR2 SYDVKM. Trimming took 4 bases from V and 0 from J, leaving 12 bases between them. The V and J genes are TRBV28 and TRBJ1-4, with D perhaps matching TRBD1 (6 bases). The clonotype originates from a woman aged 18-29 years in good health and CMV-seronegative. Sequenced sample: PBMCs. The CDR3 bases are TGTGCCAGCAGTTCAGACAGGTCAGCAACTAATGAAAAACTGTTTTTT. This gives the protein CASSSDRSATNEKLFF.